These 6 T cell receptor beta chains originate from one sample sequenced in a study of human T cells and chemical hapten exposure. One entry per CDR3 protein results from TCRdb running MiXCR on the RACE reads. The table records roughly 30,000 distinct CDR3 sequences, 7.4% of them present only once. Time point given: healthy volunteer bleed at 2 weeks. Someone pulled total RNA out of unfractionated whole blood. Sequencing input: whole blood. Every receptor here comes from a human donor in good health. Some clones in this sample may be carry-over from other donors' samples.

There are a few counts of this clonotype. This chain joins TRBV28 and TRBJ2-7, with D possibly matching TRBD2 (5 bases). Germline-derived CDR1 and CDR2 are MDHEN and SYDVKM. Between the trimmed V and J ends, which lost 8 bases and 2 bases, there was a span of 16 bases. The CDR3 extends over 14 amino acids. The CDR3 reads CASALSGFAYEQYF. DNA of the CDR3: TGTGCCAGCGCCTTATCGGGGTTCGCCTACGAGCAGTACTTC.

The chain couples TRBV12-3 or TRBV12-4 to TRBJ1-6, with TRBD1 as a possible D gene (6 bases). V was shortened by 3 bases and J by 5 bases, with 11 bases between the two germline ends. The CDR3 is 15 amino acids. The CDR3 DNA reads TGTGCCAGCAGTTTGGGGGCTTCTGATAATTCACCCCTCCACTTT. This translates into CASSLGASDNSPLHF.

V is TRBV5-4 and J is TRBJ2-7; unclear D gene. V shed 0 bases and J shed 0 bases, with 7 bases lying between them. Germline V gene lookup returns CDR1 SGHNT and CDR2 YYREEE (reference sequence). CDR3 length: 14 amino acids. The DNA for the CDR3 is TGTGCCAGCAGCTTGGAAGCTAGCTCCTACGAGCAGTACTTC. Its translation: CASSLEASSYEQYF.

Relative to its sample, this clonotype is medium-sized. V and J are TRBV28 and TRBJ1-2; D is perhaps TRBD1 (5 bases). CDR3 length equals 13 residues. CDR1 is MDHEN, CDR2 SYDVKM, per germline. V gave up 5 bases and J gave up 8 bases, with 15 bases separating them. CDR3 sequence: CASSPTGSKGYTF. The DNA of the CDR3 is TGTGCCAGCAGTCCCACAGGCTCGAAGGGCTACACCTTC.

In this sample, this clonotype turned up a few times. The chain joins TRBV20-1 to TRBJ1-1; 12 bases are shared with TRBD1. CDR1 and CDR2 from the germline V gene are DFQATT and SNEGSKA (reference sequence). Trimming cost V 6 bases and J 3 bases; bases outside gene matches: 11. The CDR3 totals 16 residues. CDR3 nucleotides: TGCAGTGCACCGAACCGGGACAGGGGGCAGGACACTGAAGCTTTCTTT. This codes for CSAPNRDRGQDTEAFF.

Many counts were recorded for this clonotype. The chain recombines TRBV3-1 with TRBJ1-1; D uncertain. V was trimmed by 1 base and J by 8 bases, leaving 5 bases between them. Germline values: CDR1 LGHDT, CDR2 YNNKEL (reference sequence). The CDR3 contains 11 residues. The CDR3 region has the DNA TGTGCCAGCAGCCAAGTCCACGAAGCTTTCTTT. Amino acid sequence: CASSQVHEAFF.